Below, one T cell receptor (beta chain) is given with its context. This record comes from a study of shared clonotypes between healthy human individuals. Assay: immunoSEQ multiplex PCR; the TCRdb copy retains only in-frame clones and omits some. The profile shows 650,000 to 700,000 clones, roughly 87% of them singletons. Sample: memory CD8+ T cells from PBMCs. Subset indicated: CD45RO+ cells pooled with CCR7-negative TemRA cells. The receptor was derived from a man between 18 and 35 years old in good health. Some clones in this sample may be carry-over from other donors' samples.

DNA of the CDR3: TGTGCCAGCAGCTTATCGTTTTTGGCCCTTATGGATGAGCAGTTCTTC. It is translated as CASSLSFLALMDEQFF. V is TRBV7-2 and J is TRBJ2-1; no firm D call. The CDR3 extends over 16 amino acids. CDR1 is SGHTA, CDR2 FQGNSA, per germline. With 2 bases removed from V and 8 bases from J, the gap between germline ends came to 19 bases.